This TCR beta chain was sequenced during a study of blood T cell repertoires in COVID-19. Clones were sequenced by immunoSEQ multiplex PCR, and TCRdb holds only the in-frame ones, with some missing. The data show fewer than 250,000 clones, approximately 85% seen once. This CDR3 contains 15 residues. V lost 4 bases and J lost 4, with 14 bases in between. CDR1 and CDR2 (germline): LNHDA, SQIVND (reference sequence). Sequencing input: PBMCs or T cells enriched from blood (not recorded which). The chain links TRBV19 to TRBJ1-5; D is undetermined. This sequence originates from a woman between 45 and 65 years old with acute COVID-19. The CDR3 is CASSTPGDLNQPQHF. In DNA, the CDR3 is TGTGCCAGTAGTACTCCCGGAGACTTAAATCAGCCCCAGCATTTT.